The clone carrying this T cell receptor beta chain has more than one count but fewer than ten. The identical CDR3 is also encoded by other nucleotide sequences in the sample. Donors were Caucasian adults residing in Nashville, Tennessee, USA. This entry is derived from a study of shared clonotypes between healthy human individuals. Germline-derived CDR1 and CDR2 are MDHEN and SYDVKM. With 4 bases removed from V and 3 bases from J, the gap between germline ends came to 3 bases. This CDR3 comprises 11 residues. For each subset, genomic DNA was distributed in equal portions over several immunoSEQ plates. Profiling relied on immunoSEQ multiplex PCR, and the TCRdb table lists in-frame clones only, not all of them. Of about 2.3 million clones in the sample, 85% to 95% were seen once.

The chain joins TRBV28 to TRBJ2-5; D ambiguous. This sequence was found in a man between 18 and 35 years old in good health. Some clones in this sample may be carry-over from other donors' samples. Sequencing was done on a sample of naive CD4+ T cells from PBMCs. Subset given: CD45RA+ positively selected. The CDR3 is CASSSEETQYF. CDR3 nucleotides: TGTGCCAGCAGTTCAGAAGAGACCCAGTACTTC.